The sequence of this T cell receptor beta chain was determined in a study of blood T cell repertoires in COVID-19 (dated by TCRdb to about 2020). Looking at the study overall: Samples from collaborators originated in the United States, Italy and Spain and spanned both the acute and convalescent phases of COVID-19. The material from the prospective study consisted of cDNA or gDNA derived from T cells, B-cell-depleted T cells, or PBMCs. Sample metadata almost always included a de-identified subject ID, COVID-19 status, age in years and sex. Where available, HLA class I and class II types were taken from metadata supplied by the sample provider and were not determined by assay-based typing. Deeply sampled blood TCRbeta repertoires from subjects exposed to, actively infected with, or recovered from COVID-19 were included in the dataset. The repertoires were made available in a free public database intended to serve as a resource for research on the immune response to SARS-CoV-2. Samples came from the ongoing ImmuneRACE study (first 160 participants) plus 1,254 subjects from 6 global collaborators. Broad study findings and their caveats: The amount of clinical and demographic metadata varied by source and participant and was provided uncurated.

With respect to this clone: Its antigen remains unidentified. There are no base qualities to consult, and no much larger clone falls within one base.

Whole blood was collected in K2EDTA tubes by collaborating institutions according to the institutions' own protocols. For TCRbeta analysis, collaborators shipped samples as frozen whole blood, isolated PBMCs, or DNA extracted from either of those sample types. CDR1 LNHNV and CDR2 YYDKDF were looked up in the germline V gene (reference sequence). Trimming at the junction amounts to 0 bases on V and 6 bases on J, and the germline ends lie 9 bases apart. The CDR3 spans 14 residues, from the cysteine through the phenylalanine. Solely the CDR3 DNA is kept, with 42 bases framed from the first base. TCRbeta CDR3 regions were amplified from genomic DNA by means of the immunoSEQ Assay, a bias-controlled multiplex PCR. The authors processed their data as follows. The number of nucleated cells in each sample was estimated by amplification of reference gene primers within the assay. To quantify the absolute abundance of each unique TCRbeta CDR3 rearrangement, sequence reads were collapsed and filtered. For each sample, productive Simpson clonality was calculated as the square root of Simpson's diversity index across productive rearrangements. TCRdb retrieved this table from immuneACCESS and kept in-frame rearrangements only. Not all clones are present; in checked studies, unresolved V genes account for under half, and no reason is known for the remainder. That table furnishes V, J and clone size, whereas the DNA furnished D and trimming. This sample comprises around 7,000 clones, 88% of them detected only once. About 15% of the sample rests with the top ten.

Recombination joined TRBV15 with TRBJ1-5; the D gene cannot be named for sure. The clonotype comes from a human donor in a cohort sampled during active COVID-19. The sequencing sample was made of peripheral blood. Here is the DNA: TGTGCCACCAGCAGAGATATGGGAGCTCAGCCCCAGCATTTT. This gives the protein CATSRDMGAQPQHF. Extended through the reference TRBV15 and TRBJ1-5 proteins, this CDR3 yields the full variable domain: DAMVIQNPRYQVTQFGKPVTLSCSQTLNHNVMYWYQQKSSQAPKLLFHYYDKDFNNEADTPDNFQSRRPNTSFCFLDIRSPGLGDTAMYLCATSRDMGAQPQHFGDGTRLSIL.